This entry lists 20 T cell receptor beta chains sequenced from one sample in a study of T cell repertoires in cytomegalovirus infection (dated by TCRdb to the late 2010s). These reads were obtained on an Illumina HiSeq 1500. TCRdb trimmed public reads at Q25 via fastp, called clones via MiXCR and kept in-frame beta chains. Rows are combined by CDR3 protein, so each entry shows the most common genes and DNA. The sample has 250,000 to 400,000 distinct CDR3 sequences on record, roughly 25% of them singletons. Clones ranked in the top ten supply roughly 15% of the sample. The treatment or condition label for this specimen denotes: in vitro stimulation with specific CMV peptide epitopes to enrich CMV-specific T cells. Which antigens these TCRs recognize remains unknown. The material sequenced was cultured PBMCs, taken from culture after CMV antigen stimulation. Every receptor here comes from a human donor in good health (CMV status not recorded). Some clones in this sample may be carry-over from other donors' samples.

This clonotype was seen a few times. CDR3 DNA sequence: TGTGCCAGCAGCTCTCCTCCGGCAGGGAAGATGTCTGGAAACACCATATATTTT. It is translated as CASSSPPAGKMSGNTIYF. The chain uses TRBV11-3 and TRBJ1-3; the D gene is possibly TRBD1 (5 bases). Germline CDR1 reads SGHNT; CDR2 reads YENEEA. CDR3 size: 18 residues. Trimming left V 4 bases short and J 1 base short, with 20 bases between.

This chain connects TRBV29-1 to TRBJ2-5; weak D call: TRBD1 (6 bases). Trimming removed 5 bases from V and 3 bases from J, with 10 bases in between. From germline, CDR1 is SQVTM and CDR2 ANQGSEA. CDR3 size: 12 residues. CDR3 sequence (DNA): TGCAGCGTTCAGGGGAGTGAAGAGACCCAGTACTTC. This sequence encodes CSVQGSEETQYF.

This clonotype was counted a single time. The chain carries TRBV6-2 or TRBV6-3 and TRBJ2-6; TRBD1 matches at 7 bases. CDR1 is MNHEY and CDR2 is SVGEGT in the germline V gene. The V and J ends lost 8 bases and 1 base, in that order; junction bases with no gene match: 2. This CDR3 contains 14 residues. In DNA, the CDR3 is TGTGCCAGCTACAGGGGATCTGGGGCCAACGTCCTGACTTTC. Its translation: CASYRGSGANVLTF.

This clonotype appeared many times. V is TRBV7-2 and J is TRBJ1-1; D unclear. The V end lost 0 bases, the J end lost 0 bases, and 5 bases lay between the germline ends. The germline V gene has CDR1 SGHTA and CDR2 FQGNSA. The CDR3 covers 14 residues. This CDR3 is CASSLARVNTEAFF. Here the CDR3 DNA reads TGTGCCAGCAGCTTAGCGAGAGTGAACACTGAAGCTTTCTTT.

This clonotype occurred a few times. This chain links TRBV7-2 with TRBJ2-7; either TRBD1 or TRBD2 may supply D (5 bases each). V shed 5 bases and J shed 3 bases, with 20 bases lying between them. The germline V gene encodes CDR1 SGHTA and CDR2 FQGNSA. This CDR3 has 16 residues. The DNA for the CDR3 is TGTGCCAGCAGCGTTGGGGGTATCACTACTCACTACGAGCAGTACGTC. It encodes CASSVGGITTHYEQYV.

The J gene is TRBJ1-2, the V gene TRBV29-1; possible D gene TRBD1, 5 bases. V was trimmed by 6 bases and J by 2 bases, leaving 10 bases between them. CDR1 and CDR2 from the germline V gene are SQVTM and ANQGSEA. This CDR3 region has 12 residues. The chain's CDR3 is CSVNRGNYGYTF. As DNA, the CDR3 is TGCAGCGTGAATCGGGGGAACTATGGCTACACCTTC. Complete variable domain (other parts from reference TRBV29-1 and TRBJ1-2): SAVISQKPSRDICQRGTSLTIQCQVDSQVTMMFWYRQQPGQSLTLIATANQGSEATYESGFVIDKFPISRPNLTFSTLTVSNMSPEDSSIYLCSVNRGNYGYTFGSGTRLTVV.

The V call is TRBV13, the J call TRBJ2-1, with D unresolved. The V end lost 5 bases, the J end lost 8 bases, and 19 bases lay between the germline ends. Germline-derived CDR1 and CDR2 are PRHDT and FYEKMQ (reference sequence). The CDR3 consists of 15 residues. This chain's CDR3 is CASSPDGAHPYEQFF. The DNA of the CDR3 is TGTGCCAGCAGCCCCGACGGAGCCCATCCCTATGAGCAGTTCTTC.

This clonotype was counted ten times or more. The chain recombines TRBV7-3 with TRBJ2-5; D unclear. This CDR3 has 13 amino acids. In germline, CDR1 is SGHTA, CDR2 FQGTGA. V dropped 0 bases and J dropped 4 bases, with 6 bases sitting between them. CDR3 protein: CASSLTVGETQYF. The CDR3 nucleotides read TGTGCCAGCAGCTTAACGGTCGGAGAGACCCAGTACTTC.

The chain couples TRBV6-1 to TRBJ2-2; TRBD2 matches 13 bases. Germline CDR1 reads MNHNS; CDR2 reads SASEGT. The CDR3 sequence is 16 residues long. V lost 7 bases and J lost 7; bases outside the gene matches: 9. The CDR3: CASTRTSGSGGGELFF. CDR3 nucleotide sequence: TGTGCCAGCACCAGGACTAGCGGGAGTGGCGGCGGGGAGCTGTTTTTT.

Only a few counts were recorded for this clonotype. In DNA form, the CDR3 reads TGTGCCAGCAGCAAGGACAGGGGTAGCAATCAGCCCCAGCATTTT. It specifies CASSKDRGSNQPQHF. J is TRBJ1-5 and V is TRBV6-5, with 9 bases fitting TRBD1. V lost 6 bases and J lost 0; bases outside the gene matches: 3. The CDR3 covers 15 residues. Germline loops: CDR1 MNHEY, CDR2 SVGAGI.

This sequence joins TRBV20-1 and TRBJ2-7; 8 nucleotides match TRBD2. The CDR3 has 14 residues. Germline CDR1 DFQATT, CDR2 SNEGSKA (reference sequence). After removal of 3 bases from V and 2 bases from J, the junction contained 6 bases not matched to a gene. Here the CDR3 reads CSASQTSVAYEQYF. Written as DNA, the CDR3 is TGCAGTGCTAGTCAGACTAGCGTTGCCTACGAGCAGTACTTC.

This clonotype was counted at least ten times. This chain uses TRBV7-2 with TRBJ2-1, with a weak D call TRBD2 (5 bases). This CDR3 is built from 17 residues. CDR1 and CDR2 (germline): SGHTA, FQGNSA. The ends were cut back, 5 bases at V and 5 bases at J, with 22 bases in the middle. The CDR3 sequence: CASSRVSLASRHNEQFF. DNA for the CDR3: TGTGCCAGCAGCCGAGTATCTTTGGCTAGCAGGCACAATGAGCAGTTCTTC.

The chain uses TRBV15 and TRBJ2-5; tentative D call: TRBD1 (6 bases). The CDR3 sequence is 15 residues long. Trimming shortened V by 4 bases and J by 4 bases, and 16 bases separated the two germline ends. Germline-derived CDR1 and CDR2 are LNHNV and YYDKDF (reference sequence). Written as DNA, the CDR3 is TGTGCCACCAGCACAGGGGACGGGGAGATAGAGACCCAGTACTTC. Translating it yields CATSTGDGEIETQYF.

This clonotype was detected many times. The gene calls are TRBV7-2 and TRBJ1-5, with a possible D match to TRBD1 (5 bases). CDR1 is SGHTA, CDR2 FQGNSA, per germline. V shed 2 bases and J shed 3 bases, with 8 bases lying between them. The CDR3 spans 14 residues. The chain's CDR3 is CASSLRQFNQPQHF. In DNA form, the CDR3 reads TGTGCCAGCAGCTTACGACAGTTCAATCAGCCCCAGCATTTT.

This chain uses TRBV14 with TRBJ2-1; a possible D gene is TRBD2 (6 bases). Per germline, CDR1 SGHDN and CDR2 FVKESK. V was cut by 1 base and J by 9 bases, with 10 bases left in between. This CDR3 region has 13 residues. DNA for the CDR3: TGTGCCAGCAGCCAAGCCGGGGGTCCTGAGCAGTTCTTC. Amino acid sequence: CASSQAGGPEQFF.

The CDR3 reads CSAWSPAGSEKLFF. In nucleotides, the CDR3 is TGCAGTGCCTGGTCGCCTGCCGGGAGTGAAAAACTGTTTTTT. The chain employs TRBV20-1 and TRBJ1-4; D is undetermined. Germline CDR1 DFQATT, CDR2 SNEGSKA (reference sequence). Between the trimmed V and J ends, which lost 6 bases and 7 bases, there was a span of 18 bases. The CDR3 is made up of 14 amino acids.

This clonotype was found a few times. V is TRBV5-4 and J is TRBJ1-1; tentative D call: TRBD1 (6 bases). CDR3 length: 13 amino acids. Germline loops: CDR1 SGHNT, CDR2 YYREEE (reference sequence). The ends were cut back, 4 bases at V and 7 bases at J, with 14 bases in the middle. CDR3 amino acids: CASSRDRTGEAFF. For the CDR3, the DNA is TGTGCCAGCAGCAGAGACAGGACGGGTGAAGCTTTCTTT.

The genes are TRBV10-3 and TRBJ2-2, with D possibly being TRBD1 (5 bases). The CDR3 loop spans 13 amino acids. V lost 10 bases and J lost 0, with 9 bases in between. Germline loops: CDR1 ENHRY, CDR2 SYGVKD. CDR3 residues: CATRDANTGELFF. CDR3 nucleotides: TGTGCCACCAGGGATGCGAACACCGGGGAGCTGTTTTTT.

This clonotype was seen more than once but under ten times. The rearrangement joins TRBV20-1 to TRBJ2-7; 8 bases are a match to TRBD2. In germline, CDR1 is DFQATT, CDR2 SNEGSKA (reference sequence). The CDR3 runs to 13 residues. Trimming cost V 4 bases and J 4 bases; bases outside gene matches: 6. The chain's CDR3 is CSATGLGGYEQYV. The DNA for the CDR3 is TGCAGTGCTACGGGACTAGGGGGATACGAGCAGTACGTC.

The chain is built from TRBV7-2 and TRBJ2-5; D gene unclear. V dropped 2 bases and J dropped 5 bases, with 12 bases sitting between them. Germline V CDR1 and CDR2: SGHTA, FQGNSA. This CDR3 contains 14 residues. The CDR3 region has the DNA TGTGCCAGCAGCTTATACCAGCGATGGGAGACCCAGTACTTC. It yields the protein CASSLYQRWETQYF.